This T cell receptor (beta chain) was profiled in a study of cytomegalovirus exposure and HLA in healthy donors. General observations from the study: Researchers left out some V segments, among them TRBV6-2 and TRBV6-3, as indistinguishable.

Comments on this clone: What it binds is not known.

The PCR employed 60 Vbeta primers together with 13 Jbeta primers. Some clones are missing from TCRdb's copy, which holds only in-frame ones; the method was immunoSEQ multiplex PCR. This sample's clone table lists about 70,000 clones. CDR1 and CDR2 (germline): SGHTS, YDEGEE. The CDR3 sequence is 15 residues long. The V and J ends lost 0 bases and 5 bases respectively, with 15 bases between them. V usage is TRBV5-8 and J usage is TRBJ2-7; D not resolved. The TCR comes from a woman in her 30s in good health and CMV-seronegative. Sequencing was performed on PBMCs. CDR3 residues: CASSLAGSPYNEQYF. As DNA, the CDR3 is TGTGCCAGCAGCTTGGCGGGTAGCCCCTACAACGAGCAGTACTTC. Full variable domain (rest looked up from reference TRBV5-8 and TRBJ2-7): EAGVTQSPTHLIKTRGQQATLRCSPISGHTSVYWYQQALGLGLQFLLWYDEGEERNRGNFPPRFSGRQFPNYSSELNVNALELEDSALYLCASSLAGSPYNEQYFGPGTRLTVT.